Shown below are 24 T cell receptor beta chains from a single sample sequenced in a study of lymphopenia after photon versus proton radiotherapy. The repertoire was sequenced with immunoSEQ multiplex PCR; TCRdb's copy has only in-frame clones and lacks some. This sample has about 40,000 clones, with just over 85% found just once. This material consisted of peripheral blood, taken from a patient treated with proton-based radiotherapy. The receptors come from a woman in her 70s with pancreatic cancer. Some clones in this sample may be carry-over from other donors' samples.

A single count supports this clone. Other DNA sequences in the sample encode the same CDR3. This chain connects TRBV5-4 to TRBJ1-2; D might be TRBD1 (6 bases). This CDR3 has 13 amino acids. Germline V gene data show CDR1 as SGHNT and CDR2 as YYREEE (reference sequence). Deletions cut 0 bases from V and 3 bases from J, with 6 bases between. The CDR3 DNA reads TGTGCCAGCAGCTTGGGACAGGACTATGGCTACACCTTC. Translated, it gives CASSLGQDYGYTF. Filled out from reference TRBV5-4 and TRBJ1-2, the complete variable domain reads ETGVTQSPTHLIKTRGQQVTLRCSSQSGHNTVSWYQQALGQGPQFIFQYYREEENGRGNFPPRFSGLQFPNYSSELNVNALELDDSALYLCASSLGQDYGYTFGSGTRLTVV.

The CDR3 loop reads CASSSAGGGDTQYF. The CDR3 bases are TGCGCCAGCAGCTCAGCGGGAGGGGGAGATACGCAGTATTTT. This chain connects TRBV5-1 to TRBJ2-3, with 10 bases identical to TRBD2. With 3 bases clipped from V and 5 bases from J, the junction kept 3 bases outside the gene matches. Germline CDR1 reads SGHRS; CDR2 reads YFSETQ. The CDR3 runs 14 residues.

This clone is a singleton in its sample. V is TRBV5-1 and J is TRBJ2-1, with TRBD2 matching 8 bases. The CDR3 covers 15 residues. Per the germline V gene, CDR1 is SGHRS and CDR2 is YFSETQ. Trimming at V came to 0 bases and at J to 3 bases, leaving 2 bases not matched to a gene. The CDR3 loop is CASSLGLAGYNEQFF. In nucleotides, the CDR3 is TGCGCCAGCAGCTTGGGGCTAGCGGGCTACAATGAGCAGTTCTTC.

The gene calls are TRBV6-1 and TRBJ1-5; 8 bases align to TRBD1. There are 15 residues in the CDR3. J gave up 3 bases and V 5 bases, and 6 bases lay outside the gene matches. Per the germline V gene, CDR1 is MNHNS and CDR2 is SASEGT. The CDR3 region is CASSSRTGHNQPQHF. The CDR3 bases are TGTGCCAGCAGTAGTAGGACAGGGCACAATCAGCCCCAGCATTTT.

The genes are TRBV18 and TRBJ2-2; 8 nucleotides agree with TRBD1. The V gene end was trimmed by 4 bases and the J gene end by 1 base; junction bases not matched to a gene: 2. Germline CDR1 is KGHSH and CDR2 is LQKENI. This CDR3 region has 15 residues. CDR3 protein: CASSRGTGNTGELFF. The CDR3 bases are TGTGCCAGCTCACGAGGGACAGGGAACACCGGGGAGCTGTTTTTT.

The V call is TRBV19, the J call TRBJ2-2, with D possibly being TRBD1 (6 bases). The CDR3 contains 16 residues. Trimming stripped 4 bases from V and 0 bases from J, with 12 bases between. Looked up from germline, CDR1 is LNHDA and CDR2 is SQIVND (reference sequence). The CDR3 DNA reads TGTGCCAGTAGTAAAGACAGGCATGCGAACACCGGGGAGCTGTTTTTT. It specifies CASSKDRHANTGELFF. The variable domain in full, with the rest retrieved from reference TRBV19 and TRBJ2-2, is DGGITQSPKYLFRKEGQNVTLSCEQNLNHDAMYWYRQDPGQGLRLIYYSQIVNDFQKGDIAEGYSVSREKKESFPLTVTSAQKNPTAFYLCASSKDRHANTGELFFGEGSRLTVL.

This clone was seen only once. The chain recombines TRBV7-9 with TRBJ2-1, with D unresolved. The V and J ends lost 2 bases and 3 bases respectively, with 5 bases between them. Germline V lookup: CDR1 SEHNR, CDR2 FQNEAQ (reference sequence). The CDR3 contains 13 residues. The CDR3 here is CASSLLDYNEQFF. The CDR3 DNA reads TGTGCCAGCAGCTTACTAGACTACAATGAGCAGTTCTTC.

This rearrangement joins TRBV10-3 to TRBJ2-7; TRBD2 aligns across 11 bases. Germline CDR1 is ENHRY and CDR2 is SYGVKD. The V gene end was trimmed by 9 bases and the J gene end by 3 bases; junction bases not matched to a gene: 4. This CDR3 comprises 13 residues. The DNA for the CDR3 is TGTGCCATACGGGGACTAGCGGACTACGAGCAGTACTTC. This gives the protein CAIRGLADYEQYF.

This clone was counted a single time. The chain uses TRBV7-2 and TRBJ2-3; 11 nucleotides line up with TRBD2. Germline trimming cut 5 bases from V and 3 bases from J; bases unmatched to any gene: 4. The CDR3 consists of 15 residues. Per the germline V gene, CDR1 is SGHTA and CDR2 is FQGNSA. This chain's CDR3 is CASSPGLAETDTQYF. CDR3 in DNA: TGTGCCAGCAGCCCGGGACTAGCGGAAACAGATACGCAGTATTTT.

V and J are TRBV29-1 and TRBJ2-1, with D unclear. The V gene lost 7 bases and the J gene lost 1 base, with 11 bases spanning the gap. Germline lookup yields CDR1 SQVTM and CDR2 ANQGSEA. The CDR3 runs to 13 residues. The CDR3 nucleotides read TGCAGCGCCACAAAGATTTCCTACAATGAGCAGTTCTTC. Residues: CSATKISYNEQFF.

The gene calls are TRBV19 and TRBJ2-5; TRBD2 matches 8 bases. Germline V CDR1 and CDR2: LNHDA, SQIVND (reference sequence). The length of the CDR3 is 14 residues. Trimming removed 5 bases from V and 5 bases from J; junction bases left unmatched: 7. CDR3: CASSEGLAGETQYF. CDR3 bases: TGTGCCAGTAGTGAAGGACTAGCCGGCGAGACCCAGTACTTC.

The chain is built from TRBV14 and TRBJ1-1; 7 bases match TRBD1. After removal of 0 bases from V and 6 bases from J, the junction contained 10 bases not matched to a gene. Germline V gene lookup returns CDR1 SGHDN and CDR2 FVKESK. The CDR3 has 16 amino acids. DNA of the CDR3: TGTGCCAGCAGCCAAGAAACAGGGGTTTTTGGGGCTGAAGCTTTCTTT. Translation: CASSQETGVFGAEAFF.

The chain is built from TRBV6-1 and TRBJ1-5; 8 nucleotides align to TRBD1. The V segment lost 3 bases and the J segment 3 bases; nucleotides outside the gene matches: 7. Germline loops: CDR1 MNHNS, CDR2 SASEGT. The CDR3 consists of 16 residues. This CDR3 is CASSDSGGFYNQPQHF. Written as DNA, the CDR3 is TGTGCCAGCAGTGATTCAGGGGGCTTCTACAATCAGCCCCAGCATTTT.

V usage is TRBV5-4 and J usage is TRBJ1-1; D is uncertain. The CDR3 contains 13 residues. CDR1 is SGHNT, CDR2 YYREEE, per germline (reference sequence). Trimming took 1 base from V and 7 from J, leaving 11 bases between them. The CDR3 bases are TGTGCCAGCAGCTTGCACGACGGGGTTGAAGCTTTCTTT. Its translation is CASSLHDGVEAFF.

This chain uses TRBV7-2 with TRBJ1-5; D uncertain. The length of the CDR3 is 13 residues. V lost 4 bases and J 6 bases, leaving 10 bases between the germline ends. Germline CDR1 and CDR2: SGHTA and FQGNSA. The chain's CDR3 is CASSSWLGQPQHF. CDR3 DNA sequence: TGTGCCAGCAGCTCCTGGCTGGGTCAGCCCCAGCATTTT.

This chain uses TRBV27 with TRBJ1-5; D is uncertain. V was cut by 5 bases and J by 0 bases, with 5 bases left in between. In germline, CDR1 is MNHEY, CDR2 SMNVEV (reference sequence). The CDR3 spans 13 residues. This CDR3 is CASSPYSNQPQHF. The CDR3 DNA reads TGTGCCAGCAGTCCTTATAGCAATCAGCCCCAGCATTTT.

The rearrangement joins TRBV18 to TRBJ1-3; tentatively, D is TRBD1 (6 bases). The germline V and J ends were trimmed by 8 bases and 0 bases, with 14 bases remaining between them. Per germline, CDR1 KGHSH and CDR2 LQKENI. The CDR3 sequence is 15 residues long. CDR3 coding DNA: TGTGCCAGCACCGAAAGGGGGGTCTCTGGAAACACCATATATTTT. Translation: CASTERGVSGNTIYF.

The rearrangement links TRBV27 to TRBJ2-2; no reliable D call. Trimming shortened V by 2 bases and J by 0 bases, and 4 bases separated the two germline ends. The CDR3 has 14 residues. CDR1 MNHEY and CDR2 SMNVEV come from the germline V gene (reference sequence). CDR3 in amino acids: CASSLAANTGELFF. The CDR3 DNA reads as TGTGCCAGCAGTTTAGCGGCGAACACCGGGGAGCTGTTTTTT.

This CDR3 is CAWSGLAGEKTYEQYF. The CDR3 DNA sequence: TGTGCCTGGAGTGGACTAGCGGGAGAGAAGACCTACGAGCAGTACTTC. The V call is TRBV30, the J call TRBJ2-7, with 12 bases lining up with TRBD2. The CDR3 runs to 16 residues. With 1 base clipped from V and 2 bases from J, the junction kept 6 bases outside the gene matches. Germline CDR1 is GTSNPN and CDR2 is SVGIG (reference sequence).

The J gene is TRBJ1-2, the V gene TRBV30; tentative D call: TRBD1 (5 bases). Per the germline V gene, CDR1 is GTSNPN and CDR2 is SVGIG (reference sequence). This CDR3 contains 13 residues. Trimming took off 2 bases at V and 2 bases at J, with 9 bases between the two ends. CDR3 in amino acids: CAWSIQGNYGYTF. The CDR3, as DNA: TGTGCCTGGAGTATTCAGGGCAACTATGGCTACACCTTC.

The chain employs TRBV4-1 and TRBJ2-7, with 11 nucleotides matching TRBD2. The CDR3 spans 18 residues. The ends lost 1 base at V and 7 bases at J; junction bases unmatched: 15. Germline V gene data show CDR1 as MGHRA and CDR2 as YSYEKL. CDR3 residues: CASSQGASGRPLRIEQYF. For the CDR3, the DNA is TGCGCCAGCAGCCAAGGGGCTAGCGGGAGGCCCCTTCGGATTGAGCAGTACTTC.

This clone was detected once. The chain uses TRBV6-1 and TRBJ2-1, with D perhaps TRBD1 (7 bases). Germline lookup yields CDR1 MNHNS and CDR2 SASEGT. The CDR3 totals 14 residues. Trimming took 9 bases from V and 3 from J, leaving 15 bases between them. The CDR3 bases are TGTGCCAGTGGAGGAGGGGGCGTCTACAATGAGCAGTTCTTC. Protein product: CASGGGGVYNEQFF.

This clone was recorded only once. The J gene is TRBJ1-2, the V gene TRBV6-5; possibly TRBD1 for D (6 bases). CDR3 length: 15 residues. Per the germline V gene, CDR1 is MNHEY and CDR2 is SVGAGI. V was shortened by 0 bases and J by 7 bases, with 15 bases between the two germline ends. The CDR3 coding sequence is TGTGCCAGCAGTTACTCTCCGGACAGTTATCGTGGCTACACCTTC. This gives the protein CASSYSPDSYRGYTF.

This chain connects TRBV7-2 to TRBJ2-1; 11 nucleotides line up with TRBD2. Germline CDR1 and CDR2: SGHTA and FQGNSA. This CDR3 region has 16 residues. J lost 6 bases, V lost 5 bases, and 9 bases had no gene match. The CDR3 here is CASSLIAGGPGNEQFF. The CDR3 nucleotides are TGTGCCAGCAGCCTCATAGCGGGAGGGCCGGGCAATGAGCAGTTCTTC.